Below, 2 T cell receptor beta chains from the same sample are listed, as sequenced in a study of blood T cell repertoires in COVID-19. TCRdb keeps only in-frame clones here, not all; method: immunoSEQ multiplex PCR. The sample yields 250,000 or so clones, roughly four fifths seen once. Sequenced input: PBMCs or T cells enriched from blood (not recorded which). Receptors originate from a man aged 55 to 70 who had recovered from COVID-19.

The chain employs TRBV2 and TRBJ1-5, with D possibly TRBD1 on 5 matching bases. The V gene lost 6 bases and the J gene lost 5 bases, with 11 bases spanning the gap. Germline V gene data show CDR1 as SNHLY and CDR2 as FYNNEI. The CDR3 is made up of 13 amino acids. The CDR3 region has the DNA TGTGCCAGCAGGGGCCAGGGCCATCAGCCCCAGCATTTT. Its translation: CASRGQGHQPQHF.

The chain is built from TRBV3-1 (or the pseudogene TRBV3-2) and TRBJ2-7, with 10 bases identical to TRBD1. Germline values: CDR1 LGHDT, CDR2 YNNKEL (reference sequence). Trimming at V came to 2 bases and at J to 0 bases, leaving 4 bases not matched to a gene. There are 16 residues in the CDR3. CDR3 residues: CASSQWTGGASYEQYF. CDR3 in DNA: TGTGCCAGCAGCCAATGGACAGGGGGTGCCTCCTACGAGCAGTACTTC.